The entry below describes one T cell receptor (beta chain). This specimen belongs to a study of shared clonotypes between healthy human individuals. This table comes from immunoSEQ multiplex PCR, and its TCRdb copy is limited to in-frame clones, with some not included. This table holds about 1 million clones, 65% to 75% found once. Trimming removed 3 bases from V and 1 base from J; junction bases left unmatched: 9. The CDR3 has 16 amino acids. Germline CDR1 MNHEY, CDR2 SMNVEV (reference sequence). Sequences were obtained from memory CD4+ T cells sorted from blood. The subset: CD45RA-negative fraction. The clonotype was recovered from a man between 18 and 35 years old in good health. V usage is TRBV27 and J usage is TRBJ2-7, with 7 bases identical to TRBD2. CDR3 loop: CASSLGRGAGSYEQYF. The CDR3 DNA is TGTGCCAGCAGTTTGGGGAGGGGCGCGGGATCCTACGAGCAGTACTTC.